This T cell receptor (beta chain) comes out of a study of blood T cell repertoires in COVID-19. Data came from immunoSEQ multiplex PCR; TCRdb stores just in-frame clones and leaves some out. The table has around 95,000 clones, 91% seen once. There are 19 residues in the CDR3. Germline-derived CDR1 and CDR2 are LNHDA and SQIVND (reference sequence). The ends were cut back, 7 bases at V and 1 base at J, with 25 bases in the middle. The specimen sequenced was peripheral blood. V is TRBV19 and J is TRBJ2-2, with D possibly being TRBD2 (6 bases). The clonotype was recovered from a man aged 50 to 59 with active COVID-19. Written as DNA, the CDR3 is TGTGCCAGTAAGCGTGGTGCGGGGCGGATCTCGAAGAACACCGGGGAGCTGTTTTTT. This codes for CASKRGAGRISKNTGELFF.